The 27 T cell receptor beta chains presented below share a single source sample, sequenced in a study of blood T cell repertoires in COVID-19. Method: immunoSEQ multiplex PCR; TCRdb's copy keeps in-frame clones and lacks some. The profile shows over 400,000 clones, roughly nine tenths of them singletons. Sequenced input: peripheral blood. The receptors derive from a woman aged 45 to 65 with COVID-19, enrolled during active disease.

This clone was seen just once. The chain is built from TRBV10-3 and TRBJ2-1; the D is unclear. The V and J ends lost 0 bases and 7 bases respectively, with 19 bases between them. CDR3 length: 17 residues. Germline V CDR1 and CDR2: ENHRY, SYGVKD. The CDR3, as DNA: TGTGCCATCAGTGAGTCGAATATCAGGTTCGGAACGAATGAGCAGTTCTTC. Its protein is CAISESNIRFGTNEQFF.

The chain joins TRBV19 to TRBJ1-4, with TRBD1 matching 7 bases. This CDR3 is 14 amino acids long. With V trimmed by 7 bases and J by 6 bases, 8 bases remained unmatched. Germline V gives CDR1 LNHDA, CDR2 SQIVND (reference sequence). CDR3 protein: CASTTGASDEKLFF. The CDR3 DNA reads as TGTGCCAGTACCACAGGGGCGAGTGATGAAAAACTGTTTTTT.

The chain combines TRBV5-4 with TRBJ2-7; D call uncertain. Trimming removed 3 bases from V and 4 bases from J, with 8 bases in between. The CDR3 runs 12 residues. From germline, CDR1 is SGHNT and CDR2 YYREEE (reference sequence). The CDR3 nucleotides are TGTGCCAGCAGCTACGACACGTACGAGCAGTACTTC. Its protein is CASSYDTYEQYF.

This clone was recorded once. This sequence joins TRBV2 and TRBJ2-7; maybe TRBD1 (5 bases). There are 14 residues in the CDR3. With 5 bases removed from V and 8 bases from J, the gap between germline ends came to 19 bases. CDR1 and CDR2 from the germline V gene are SNHLY and FYNNEI. The DNA of the CDR3 is TGTGCCAGCAGTCCAGGACCGAGTGTGGACAAGCAGTACTTC. This encodes CASSPGPSVDKQYF.

This clone occurred a few times. The rearrangement uses TRBV7-9 and TRBJ1-2; D call uncertain. The CDR3 length is 14 residues. The V gene's germline CDR1 is SEHNR and CDR2 FQNEAQ (reference sequence). V was trimmed by 1 base and J by 1 base, leaving 7 bases between them. CDR3 in DNA: TGTGCCAGCAGCTTAGGAGTATTTAACTATGGCTACACCTTC. Translating it yields CASSLGVFNYGYTF.

The chain has TRBV4-2 and TRBJ1-1; a possible D gene is TRBD1 (6 bases). Trimming took off 3 bases at V and 1 base at J, with 9 bases between the two ends. Germline CDR1 reads LGHNA; CDR2 reads YNFKEQ. CDR3 length equals 14 residues. The CDR3: CASSQQGWNTEAFF. The CDR3 nucleotides read TGTGCCAGCAGCCAGCAGGGGTGGAACACTGAAGCTTTCTTT.

The V and J genes are TRBV6-6 and TRBJ1-1; 7 bases align to TRBD1. Germline V gives CDR1 MNHNY, CDR2 SVGAGI (reference sequence). V was clipped by 6 bases and J by 3 bases; unmatched bases: 13. The CDR3 loop spans 16 amino acids. CDR3 sequence: CASSPDRLSGHTEAFF. CDR3 DNA: TGTGCCAGCAGCCCGGACAGGCTCTCGGGGCACACTGAAGCTTTCTTT.

The chain uses TRBV6-5 and TRBJ1-6; the match to TRBD1 covers 7 bases. Germline CDR1 reads MNHEY; CDR2 reads SVGAGI. The J segment lost 7 bases and the V segment lost 9 bases, leaving 9 bases of the junction unmatched. This CDR3 is built from 14 residues. The CDR3 bases are TGTGCCAGTCTCTGGGAGACAGGGAATTCACCCCTCCACTTT. As protein: CASLWETGNSPLHF.

The rearrangement links TRBV11-1 to TRBJ2-3; the D gene is possibly TRBD1 (6 bases). CDR3 length equals 13 residues. Germline CDR1 SGHAT, CDR2 FQDESV (reference sequence). The ends were cut back, 6 bases at V and 4 bases at J, with 11 bases in the middle. The CDR3 loop reads CASSTDRPDTQYF. The CDR3 bases are TGTGCCAGCAGTACTGACAGGCCAGATACGCAGTATTTT.

DNA for the CDR3: TGTGCCAGCAGTGAAGTCGACAGCGGGGACACCATATATTTT. Translated, it gives CASSEVDSGDTIYF. The chain employs TRBV6-1 and TRBJ1-3; maybe TRBD1 (5 bases). The V gene lost 1 base and the J gene lost 8 bases, with 12 bases spanning the gap. Germline values: CDR1 MNHNS, CDR2 SASEGT. The CDR3 extends over 14 amino acids.

The DNA for the CDR3 is TGTGCCAGTAGTATAGCCTACGGGCTAGGGGATCAGCCCCAGCATTTT. Its protein is CASSIAYGLGDQPQHF. The rearrangement joins TRBV19 to TRBJ1-5, with D tentatively TRBD1 (5 bases). Trimming removed 1 base at V and 5 bases at J, with 15 bases between. The CDR3 has 16 residues. Looked up from germline, CDR1 is LNHDA and CDR2 is SQIVND (reference sequence).

The chain carries TRBV3-1 (or the pseudogene TRBV3-2) and TRBJ1-1, with 11 bases matching TRBD1. Trimming at V came to 1 base and at J to 5 bases, leaving 6 bases not matched to a gene. This CDR3 comprises 16 residues. The germline V gene has CDR1 LGHDT and CDR2 YNNKEL (reference sequence). The CDR3 loop reads CASSQGTGGRRTEAFF. CDR3 bases: TGTGCCAGCAGCCAAGGGACAGGGGGCCGGAGGACTGAAGCTTTCTTT.

The V and J genes are TRBV6-2 or TRBV6-3 and TRBJ2-3, with no clear D. The CDR3 runs to 13 residues. Looked up from germline, CDR1 is MNHEY and CDR2 is SVGEGT. The V gene lost 0 bases and the J gene lost 7 bases, with 8 bases spanning the gap. The CDR3 DNA reads as TGTGCCAGCAGTTACTCTGAGTTAAATACGCAGTATTTT. Its protein product is CASSYSELNTQYF.

This clone was counted a single time. This chain joins TRBV28 and TRBJ1-4; perhaps TRBD1 as D (6 bases). Deletions cut 4 bases from V and 8 bases from J, with 20 bases between. Germline-derived CDR1 and CDR2 are MDHEN and SYDVKM. The CDR3 covers 16 residues. The CDR3 reads CASSSPPGGDDEKLFF. The CDR3 coding sequence is TGTGCCAGCAGTTCCCCCCCGGGGGGCGATGACGAAAAACTGTTTTTT.

The chain employs TRBV24-1 and TRBJ2-1; D gene ambiguous. CDR1 KGHDR and CDR2 SFDVKD come from the germline V gene. The CDR3 is made up of 14 amino acids. Trimming left V 11 bases short and J 1 base short, with 14 bases between. As DNA, the CDR3 is TGTGCCATATCACAATCTGCTTCCTACAATGAGCAGTTCTTC. The encoded protein is CAISQSASYNEQFF.

The chain carries TRBV2 and TRBJ1-2; 10 bases fit TRBD1. J gave up 4 bases and V 4 bases, and 3 bases lay outside the gene matches. In germline, CDR1 is SNHLY, CDR2 FYNNEI. The CDR3 is made up of 14 amino acids. The CDR3 DNA reads TGTGCCAGCAGTGGGGACAGGGGTCTCTATGGCTACACCTTC. This gives the protein CASSGDRGLYGYTF.

The J gene is TRBJ2-4, the V gene TRBV6-5; TRBD1 might be the D (6 bases). With 6 bases removed from V and 4 bases from J, the gap between germline ends came to 16 bases. In germline, CDR1 is MNHEY, CDR2 SVGAGI. The CDR3 runs to 15 residues. Here the CDR3 DNA reads TGTGCCAGCAGGCCCCCAGGGGAAGTGAAAAACATTCAGTACTTC. Amino acid sequence: CASRPPGEVKNIQYF.

The rearrangement joins TRBV6-1 to TRBJ1-4; D is unclear. V gave up 1 base and J gave up 4 bases, with 16 bases separating them. Germline V gives CDR1 MNHNS, CDR2 SASEGT. This CDR3 spans 17 amino acids. The CDR3 here is CASSEGPGRVGNEKLFF. CDR3 DNA sequence: TGTGCCAGCAGTGAAGGTCCCGGGAGGGTCGGTAATGAAAAACTGTTTTTT.

A single count supports this clone. This rearrangement joins TRBV29-1 to TRBJ2-7; 7 positions match TRBD1. Germline lookup yields CDR1 SQVTM and CDR2 ANQGSEA. V dropped 0 bases and J dropped 3; count of bases not matched to a gene: 8. The CDR3 is 15 residues long. The CDR3, as DNA: TGCAGCGTTGAAGATACGGGGACAGCGTACTACGAGCAGTACTTC. It is translated as CSVEDTGTAYYEQYF.

The V and J genes are TRBV24-1 and TRBJ2-1; TRBD2 aligns across 8 bases. Germline-derived CDR1 and CDR2 are KGHDR and SFDVKD. The CDR3 has 15 residues. Trimming removed 4 bases from V and 6 bases from J; junction bases left unmatched: 7. The CDR3 DNA reads TGTGCCACCAGTGACCCTCGGACTAGCTCCAATGAGCAGTTCTTC. This sequence encodes CATSDPRTSSNEQFF.

The J gene is TRBJ1-1, the V gene TRBV20-1; D is ambiguous. Trimming removed 4 bases from V and 4 bases from J, with 4 bases in between. Germline-derived CDR1 and CDR2 are DFQATT and SNEGSKA (reference sequence). The CDR3 has 10 amino acids. The CDR3 sequence: CSAMATEAFF. The CDR3 DNA follows: TGCAGTGCTATGGCCACTGAAGCTTTCTTT.

This sequence joins TRBV25-1 and TRBJ2-7; TRBD1 might be the D (6 bases). The V gene lost 6 bases and the J gene lost 2 bases, with 14 bases spanning the gap. CDR1 and CDR2 from the germline V gene are MGHDK and SYGVNS. The CDR3 has 14 amino acids. The CDR3 is CASSDRDMPYEQYF. The CDR3 DNA sequence: TGTGCCAGCAGCGACCGGGACATGCCCTACGAGCAGTACTTC.

CDR3 sequence (DNA): TGTGCCAGCAGTGACTCGACAGGTGCCACGAACACCGGGGAGCTGTTTTTT. It specifies CASSDSTGATNTGELFF. The rearrangement joins TRBV6-4 to TRBJ2-2, with TRBD1 as a possible D gene (6 bases). Germline V gives CDR1 MRHNA, CDR2 SNTAGT. V lost 0 bases and J lost 0, with 11 bases in between. This CDR3 is 17 amino acids long.

The gene calls are TRBV6-1 and TRBJ1-5; the D gene is possibly TRBD1 (6 bases). The V end was cut by 2 bases, the J end by 4 bases, with 12 bases between. This CDR3 comprises 15 residues. The germline CDR1 and CDR2 sequences are MNHNS and SASEGT. CDR3 region: CASSEPGGSNQPQHF. CDR3 DNA sequence: TGTGCCAGCAGTGAACCGGGGGGCTCTAATCAGCCCCAGCATTTT.

CDR3 region: CASSPPPRLSTGELFF. CDR3 bases: TGTGCCAGCTCCCCGCCCCCCAGGCTCTCCACCGGGGAGCTGTTTTTT. The chain couples TRBV18 to TRBJ2-2; D remains unclear. The germline gives CDR1 KGHSH, CDR2 LQKENI. Trimming removed 6 bases at V and 4 bases at J, with 18 bases between. The CDR3 sequence is 16 residues long.

The chain employs TRBV19 and TRBJ1-4; 7 bases match TRBD1. The CDR3 has 17 amino acids. J was trimmed by 3 bases and V by 6 bases; bases with no gene match: 13. Per germline, CDR1 LNHDA and CDR2 SQIVND (reference sequence). CDR3 residues: CASSPAGGAFSNEKLFF. The CDR3 DNA is TGTGCCAGTAGCCCCGCAGGGGGAGCCTTCTCTAATGAAAAACTGTTTTTT.

This chain joins TRBV21-1 and TRBJ1-4; no check of the table's D call, TRBD1, against the DNA was made. TRBV21-1 has pseudogene status. The CDR3 consists of 16 residues. The CDR3 region has the DNA TGTGCCAGCAGCAAAGGAATCAGGGGGGCTAATGAAAAACTGTTTTTT. Protein: CASSKGIRGANEKLFF.